The present T cell receptor (beta chain) was sequenced within a study of response to subunit inactivated influenza vaccine. Study-wide findings and caveats: Authors proposed each seasonal influenza vaccination draws in few new T cells.

This clonotype was seen more than once but under ten times. Its specificity is not known. V shed 0 bases and J shed 6 bases, with 4 bases lying between them. The CDR3 totals 12 residues. Germline V lookup: CDR1 SGHAT, CDR2 FQNNGV. TCRdb analysed the RT-PCR reads with MiXCR anew, one entry per CDR3 protein. Of about 300,000 distinct CDR3 sequences in the sample, 20% to 25% were seen once. This TCR was recovered from a man between 50 and 75 years old who received an inactivated influenza vaccine. This sample comprised PBMCs from blood, obtained about 20 months after vaccination. This chain connects TRBV11-2 to TRBJ2-3; unclear D gene. The CDR3 sequence: CASSLDGDTQYF. The CDR3 bases are TGTGCCAGCAGCTTAGATGGGGATACGCAGTATTTT.